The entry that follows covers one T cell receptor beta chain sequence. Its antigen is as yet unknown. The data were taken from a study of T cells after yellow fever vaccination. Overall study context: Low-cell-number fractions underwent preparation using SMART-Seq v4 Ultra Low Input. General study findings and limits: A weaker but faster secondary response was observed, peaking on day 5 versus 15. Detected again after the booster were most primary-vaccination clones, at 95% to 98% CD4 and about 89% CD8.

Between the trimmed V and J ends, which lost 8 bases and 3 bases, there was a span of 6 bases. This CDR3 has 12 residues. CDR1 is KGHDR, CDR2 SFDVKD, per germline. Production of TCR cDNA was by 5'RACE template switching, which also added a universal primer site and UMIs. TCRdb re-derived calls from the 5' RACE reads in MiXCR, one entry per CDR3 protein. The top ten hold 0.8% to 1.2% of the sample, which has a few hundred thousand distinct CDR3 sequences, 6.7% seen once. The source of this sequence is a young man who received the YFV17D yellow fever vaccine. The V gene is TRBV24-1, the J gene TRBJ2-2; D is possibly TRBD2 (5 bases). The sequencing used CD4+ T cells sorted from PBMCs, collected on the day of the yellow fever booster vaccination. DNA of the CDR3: TGTGCCACCATGAGGGACACCGGGGAGCTGTTTTTT. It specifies CATMRDTGELFF.